Sequencing of this T cell receptor (beta chain) was carried out in a study of T cell responses to AZD1222 COVID-19 vaccine. Overall study findings and caveats: Close to half of spike-specific TCRs reportedly recognize unmutated variant regions. Among vaccine-associated CD4 TCRs, coverage spanned spike, with dominance at 160-218 and 743-854.

Assay used: immunoSEQ multiplex PCR; TCRdb lists only in-frame clones, some missing. The sample yields about 140,000 clones, roughly 90% seen once. A remark on this clone: Its cognate antigen is unknown.

CDR1 and CDR2 (germline): SGHRS, YFSETQ. The CDR3 spans 16 residues. The V and J ends lost 6 bases and 0 bases, in that order; junction bases with no gene match: 7. The specimen was peripheral blood, collected on day 0 of AZD1222 vaccination. This chain uses TRBV5-1 with TRBJ2-1, with TRBD1 matching 9 bases. The receptor's source is an adult in good health. The CDR3 loop is CASTYNRGLSYNEQFF. The CDR3 DNA reads as TGCGCCAGCACCTATAACAGGGGGCTCTCCTACAATGAGCAGTTCTTC.